This TCR beta chain was recorded in a study of OX40 agonist ivuxolimab in advanced cancers. Measured with immunoSEQ multiplex PCR; TCRdb has only the in-frame clones, and not every one. The repertoire holds approximately 77,000 clones, over 75% seen once, with about 7.3% in the top ten. Looked up from germline, CDR1 is GTSNPN and CDR2 is SVGIG (reference sequence). Trimming at V came to 0 bases and at J to 3 bases, leaving 10 bases not matched to a gene. The CDR3 runs to 17 residues. The source was CD4+ or CD8+ T cells sorted from blood, collected in a trial of the OX40 agonist ivuxolimab. V gene TRBV30 combines with J gene TRBJ2-2; 7 bases are shared with TRBD2. The receptor's source is an adult with an advanced solid tumor such as melanoma, head and neck, liver or kidney cancer. The CDR3 sequence: CAWSVPEGLADTGELFF. The CDR3 bases are TGTGCCTGGAGTGTACCGGAAGGTCTAGCGGACACCGGGGAGCTGTTTTTT.